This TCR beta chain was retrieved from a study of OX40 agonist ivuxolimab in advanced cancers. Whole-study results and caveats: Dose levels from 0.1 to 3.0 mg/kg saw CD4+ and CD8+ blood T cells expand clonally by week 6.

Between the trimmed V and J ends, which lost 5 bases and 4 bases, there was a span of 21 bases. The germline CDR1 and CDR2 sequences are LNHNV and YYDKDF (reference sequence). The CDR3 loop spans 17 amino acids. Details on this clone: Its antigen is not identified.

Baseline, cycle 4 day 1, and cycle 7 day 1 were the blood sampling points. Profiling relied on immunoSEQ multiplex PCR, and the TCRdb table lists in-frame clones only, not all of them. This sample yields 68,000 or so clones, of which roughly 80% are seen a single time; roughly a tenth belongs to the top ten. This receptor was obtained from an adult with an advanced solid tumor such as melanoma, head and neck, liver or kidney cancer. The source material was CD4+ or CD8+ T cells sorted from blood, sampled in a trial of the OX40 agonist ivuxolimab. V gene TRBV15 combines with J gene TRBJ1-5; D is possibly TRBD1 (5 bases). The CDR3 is CATSLRPGLPTNQPQHF. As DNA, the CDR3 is TGTGCCACCAGCCTACGTCCGGGACTCCCAACTAATCAGCCCCAGCATTTT.